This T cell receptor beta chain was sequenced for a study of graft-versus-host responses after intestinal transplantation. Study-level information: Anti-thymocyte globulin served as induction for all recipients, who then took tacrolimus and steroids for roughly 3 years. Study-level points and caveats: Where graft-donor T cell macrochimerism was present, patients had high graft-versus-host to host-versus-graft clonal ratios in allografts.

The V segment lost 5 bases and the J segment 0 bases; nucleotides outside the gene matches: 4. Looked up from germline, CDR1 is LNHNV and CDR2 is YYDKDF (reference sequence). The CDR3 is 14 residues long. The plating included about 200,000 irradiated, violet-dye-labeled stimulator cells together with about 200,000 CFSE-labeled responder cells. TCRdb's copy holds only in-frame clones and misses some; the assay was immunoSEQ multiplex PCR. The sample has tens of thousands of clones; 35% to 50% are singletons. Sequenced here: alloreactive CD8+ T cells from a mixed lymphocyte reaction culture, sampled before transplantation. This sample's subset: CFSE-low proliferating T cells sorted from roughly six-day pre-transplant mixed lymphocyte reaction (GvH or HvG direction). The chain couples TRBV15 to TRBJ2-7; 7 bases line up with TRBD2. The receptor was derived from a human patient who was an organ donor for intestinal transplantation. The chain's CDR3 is CATSRGDYSYEQYF. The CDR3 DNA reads TGTGCCACCAGCCGAGGGGACTACTCCTACGAGCAGTACTTC.